This TCR beta chain was profiled in a study of cytomegalovirus exposure and HLA in healthy donors. Points on this clone: Antigen unknown.

The germline gives CDR1 MNHEY, CDR2 SMNVEV (reference sequence). The CDR3 sequence is 14 residues long. The V and J ends lost 2 bases and 4 bases respectively, with 11 bases between them. Primers: 60 Vbeta forward and 13 Jbeta reverse. Repertoires were generated with immunoSEQ multiplex PCR, while TCRdb's copy carries only in-frame clones and drops some. The sample lists under 150,000 clones, roughly four fifths occurring once. Broader study findings: In an earlier analysis, productive rearrangement rates for most beta V segments clustered near 90% or 30%.

The genes are TRBV27 and TRBJ2-5; D possibly corresponds to TRBD1 (6 bases). The sequenced material came from PBMCs. The sequence came from a female donor in good health and CMV-seropositive. DNA of the CDR3: TGTGCCAGCAGTTTAGCGGTAGGGGGAGAGACCCAGTACTTC. Encoded protein: CASSLAVGGETQYF.